This TCR beta chain was sequenced for a study of blood T cell repertoires in COVID-19. Profiled with immunoSEQ multiplex PCR; TCRdb holds only in-frame clones, not every one. The sample lists approximately 240,000 clones, around 90% occurring once. Participant-given clinical history determined each cohort assignment. The sequenced sample consisted of PBMCs or T cells enriched from blood (not recorded which). The source of this sequence is a woman in her 30s with acute COVID-19.

The CDR3 DNA reads as TGTGCCAGCAGCTTAGGGCAGGGGGTGGGCAATGAGCAGTTCTTC. Its protein product is CASSLGQGVGNEQFF. The gene calls are TRBV7-8 and TRBJ2-1; TRBD1 matches at 7 bases. J was trimmed by 6 bases and V by 1 base; bases with no gene match: 6. The CDR3 extends over 15 amino acids. Germline assignment: CDR1 SGHVS and CDR2 FQNEAQ.